Each of the 12 T cell receptor beta chains below was sequenced from the same sample in a study of identifying expanded T cells in peripheral blood. Clones were read by immunoSEQ multiplex PCR, and TCRdb kept only the in-frame ones, dropping some. The sample has around 66,000 clones; roughly 86% are singletons. Specimen: blood. These receptors all come from a person between 18 and 70 years old in good health.

The chain joins TRBV9 to TRBJ2-1; TRBD2 matches 13 bases. The CDR3 contains 16 residues. The V gene's germline CDR1 is SGDLS and CDR2 YYNGEE. J gave up 0 bases and V 4 bases, and 1 base lay outside the gene matches. The CDR3 nucleotides are TGTGCCAGCAGCAGGACTAGCGGGGGCTCCTACAATGAGCAGTTCTTC. This codes for CASSRTSGGSYNEQFF.

On this clone itself: One junction end does not reproduce the germline sequence, and a read error may be involved. This chain connects TRBV10-3 to TRBJ2-7, with TRBD2 matching 10 bases. The CDR3 extends over 16 amino acids. In germline, CDR1 is ENHRY, CDR2 SYGVKD. CDR3 DNA: TGTGCCAGCAGTGAATTAGTAGCGGGGGGCCCCTACGAGCAGTACTTC. Its translation is CASSELVAGGPYEQYF.

V gene TRBV10-1 combines with J gene TRBJ2-3; 11 bases match TRBD2. V shed 5 bases, J shed 6 bases, and the junction held 1 base outside the gene matches. The CDR3 has 13 residues. Germline CDR1 is WNHNN and CDR2 is SYGVQD (reference sequence). CDR3 sequence: CASSTSGGDTQYF. The CDR3 nucleotides are TGCGCCAGCAGTACTAGCGGGGGTGATACGCAGTATTTT.

The chain carries TRBV5-4 and TRBJ1-1; 9 bases fit TRBD1. The CDR3 totals 16 residues. V shed 4 bases, J shed 4 bases, and the junction held 11 bases outside the gene matches. Germline CDR1 SGHNT, CDR2 YYREEE (reference sequence). CDR3 residues: CASSIGTGRMGTEAFF. DNA for the CDR3: TGTGCCAGCAGCATCGGGACAGGGAGGATGGGCACTGAAGCTTTCTTT.

The genes are TRBV4-2 and TRBJ2-7; TRBD2 agrees at 9 bases. CDR1 and CDR2 from the germline V gene are LGHNA and YNFKEQ. The J segment lost 4 bases and the V segment lost 2 bases, leaving 9 bases of the junction unmatched. This CDR3 contains 16 residues. CDR3 in amino acids: CASSQPGGAGGYEQYF. The CDR3 region has the DNA TGTGCCAGCAGCCAACCCGGGGGAGCGGGAGGTTACGAGCAGTACTTC.

V gene TRBV28 combines with J gene TRBJ2-2, with D possibly TRBD1 on 6 matching bases. Germline CDR1 is MDHEN and CDR2 is SYDVKM. Trimming cost V 2 bases and J 7 bases, with 11 bases left between them. CDR3 size: 14 residues. The CDR3, as DNA: TGTGCCAGCAGTTTAGGGGGCAATGACGGGGAGCTGTTTTTT. Its translation: CASSLGGNDGELFF.

This clone was seen once. The chain employs TRBV4-1 and TRBJ2-5, with D perhaps matching TRBD1 or TRBD2 (5 bases each). The V and J ends lost 0 bases and 4 bases respectively, with 15 bases between them. Germline-derived CDR1 and CDR2 are MGHRA and YSYEKL. This CDR3 has 16 residues. The CDR3 sequence: CASSQDGASEGETQYF. The CDR3 DNA is TGCGCCAGCAGCCAAGATGGGGCTTCTGAGGGAGAGACCCAGTACTTC.

The CDR3 bases are TGTGCCAGCAGCCAAGGTCAGGGCCTCACAGATACGCAGTATTTT. The encoded protein is CASSQGQGLTDTQYF. The chain employs TRBV4-2 and TRBJ2-3; TRBD1 might be the D (5 bases). The length of the CDR3 is 15 residues. Between the trimmed V and J ends, which lost 1 base and 2 bases, there was a span of 10 bases. Germline assignment: CDR1 LGHNA and CDR2 YNFKEQ.

This sequence joins TRBV5-6 and TRBJ2-6; 7 nucleotides align to TRBD1. CDR1 is SGHDT and CDR2 is YYEEEE in the germline V gene. CDR3 length: 18 amino acids. V gave up 2 bases and J gave up 0 bases; unmatched junction bases: 8. The CDR3 loop reads CASSFPGQITSGANVLTF. The CDR3 DNA reads TGTGCCAGCAGCTTTCCGGGACAGATTACCTCTGGGGCCAACGTCCTGACTTTC.

The chain employs TRBV9 and TRBJ1-6; possible D gene TRBD1, 6 bases. CDR1 is SGDLS and CDR2 is YYNGEE in the germline V gene. The CDR3 runs 15 residues. The V gene lost 3 bases and the J gene lost 7 bases, with 14 bases spanning the gap. The CDR3 DNA reads as TGTGCCAGCAGCGAGAGAGGGGGATGGAATTCACCCCTCCACTTT. This codes for CASSERGGWNSPLHF.

The CDR3, as DNA: TGTGCCACCTCCGAGGACAGGGATCAGCCCCAGCATTTT. This gives the protein CATSEDRDQPQHF. The J gene is TRBJ1-5, the V gene TRBV2, with 8 positions matching TRBD1. The CDR3 has 13 residues. The junction had 7 bases not matched to a gene; V was cut back by 10 bases and J by 5 bases. Germline V gene data show CDR1 as SNHLY and CDR2 as FYNNEI.

The V gene is TRBV5-1, the J gene TRBJ2-5, with D hard to call. The V end lost 1 base, the J end lost 2 bases, and 12 bases lay between the germline ends. CDR3 size: 15 residues. CDR1 and CDR2 (germline): SGHRS, YFSETQ. The chain's CDR3 is CASSLNAGQQETQYF. The CDR3 DNA is TGCGCCAGCAGCTTGAATGCCGGCCAGCAAGAGACCCAGTACTTC.